This T cell receptor beta chain was sequenced for a study of T cells after yellow fever vaccination (dated by TCRdb to between 2019 and 2020). Background on the whole study: The SMART-Seq v4 Ultra Low Input RNA kit was used to prepare libraries from fractions with low cell numbers. Bulk TCR alpha and beta repertoires were sequenced longitudinally to track T-cell clones before and after primary and booster YFV17D yellow fever vaccination. Two healthy male donors made up the cohort, one aged 18 to 30 years and the other aged 30 to 40 years. Blood samples were taken at several timepoints before and after primary and secondary immunization, and bulk PBMC replicates and cell subsets were isolated. Study-wide findings and limitations: FACS-sorted repertoires could contain abundant contaminating clonotypes from the bulk population, so computational filtering was required. Compared with the primary T-cell response, the secondary T-cell response was weaker but faster, peaking on day 5 rather than day 15. Because only a couple of donors were included in the study, the extent to which the findings can be generalized is limited. Most clones expanded after primary vaccination were re-detected after the booster (around 96% of CD4 and approximately 89% of CD8), suggesting broad memory maintenance. A small fraction of clonotypes showed up in both the CD4 and CD8 compartments, probably as a result of convergent recombination.

Concerning this clonotype itself: The target of this receptor is not known. Within one base of it there is no much larger clone, and no base qualities were kept.

The germline V gene sets CDR1 to MNHNS and CDR2 to SASEGT. The V end loses 2 bases and the J end loses 4 bases, and a stretch of 12 bases separates them. The CDR3 starts with the cysteine, ends with the phenylalanine, and has 16 residues. Only CDR3 DNA is held: 48 bases, read in frame from base 1. TCR cDNA was made using 5'RACE template switching, a step that added a universal primer site and unique molecular identifiers. Priming of cDNA synthesis was performed from both the TCR alpha and TCR beta constant segments. Library amplification involved two PCR steps, and the second step added sample barcodes and sequencing adapters. Sequencing of libraries was done on Illumina HiSeq 2500 (2x100 bp) or NovaSeq (2x150 bp). For the original study's pipeline: MIGEC handled demultiplexing of reads and collapsing into UMI consensus sequences, while MiXCR performed V(D)J alignment. Vaccine-responding clonotypes were identified with edgeR using replicate PBMC samples, with FDR below 0.01 and a log2 fold change above 5 up to day 15 being required. CD4 or CD8 identity was assigned to each bulk clonotype according to whether the clonotype was present at higher abundance in the sequenced CD4 repertoire or the sequenced CD8 repertoire. TCRdb reran the public reads through fastp at Q25 and MiXCR, keeping productive beta chains. Every CDR3 protein is listed once, alongside the most common genes and DNA of its rows. The V and J calls come from TCRdb's annotation, not from the publication. The sample profile shows roughly 180,000 distinct CDR3 sequences; approximately 6.2% of them were found once. The ten largest make up 2.5% to 3.5% of the sample.

Explained via the paper, the treatment or condition label denotes: live attenuated yellow fever vaccine strain. PBMCs were isolated from peripheral blood using a standard Ficoll-Paque protocol. CD4 and CD8 T-cell fractions were isolated with Dynabeads CD4 and CD8 positive selection kits. RNA was extracted with TriZol from bulk PBMCs, CD4 and CD8 fractions, and dextramer-positive and dextramer-negative fractions. The specimen comprised CD4+ T cells sorted from PBMCs, sampled on the day of the first yellow fever vaccination. This receptor chain uses TRBV6-1 and TRBJ1-6; TRBD1 is possibly the D segment (5 matching bases). The TCR sequence derives from a man younger than 30 who received the YFV17D yellow fever vaccine. The nucleotides read TGTGCCAGCAGTGAATTCGGGCAGGGATATAATTCACCCCTCCACTTT. The resulting protein is CASSEFGQGYNSPLHF.